These 26 T cell receptor beta chains were all obtained from the same sample, sequenced in a study of Graves' ophthalmopathy and Graves' hyperthyroidism. RNA transcripts were the template, and TCR beta CDR3 regions were amplified from them. HTBI-primed RT-PCR formed the first round, and a multiplex PCR formed the second. TCRdb re-analysed the multiplex PCR reads in MiXCR, keeping a single row per CDR3 protein. The sample has 600,000 to 700,000 distinct CDR3 sequences, just over 40% seen once. The specimen sequenced was peripheral blood. These receptors all stem from an adult man with Graves' ophthalmopathy.

This clonotype was detected ten times or more. The genes are TRBV24-1 and TRBJ2-6; possibly TRBD1 for D (6 bases). Per the germline V gene, CDR1 is KGHDR and CDR2 is SFDVKD. V lost 5 bases to trimming and J lost 1 base, with 26 bases between them. CDR3 size: 21 residues. The CDR3 here is CATSANGAGDTPSSGANVLTF. The CDR3 DNA sequence: TGTGCCACCAGTGCTAATGGGGCAGGGGATACTCCTAGTTCTGGGGCCAACGTCCTGACTTTC.

Turning to this clonotype: This clone may be a read error of a much larger clone one base away. CDR3 nucleotides: TGTGCCAGCAGCTTAGGCACTGGAGTAGCTTTCTTT. Translating gives CASSLGTGVAFF. The chain uses TRBV7-9 and TRBJ1-1, with no clear D. Germline loops: CDR1 SEHNR, CDR2 FQNEAQ (reference sequence). The CDR3 runs to 12 residues. The V end lost 1 base, the J end lost 10 bases, and 10 bases lay between the germline ends.

This clonotype was observed many times. The V and J genes are TRBV7-2 and TRBJ1-1, with 8 bases that match TRBD1. This CDR3 is built from 12 residues. The V segment lost 7 bases and the J segment 7 bases; nucleotides outside the gene matches: 5. Germline V lookup: CDR1 SGHTA, CDR2 FQGNSA. CDR3 loop: CASNRDRNEAFF. CDR3 in DNA: TGTGCCAGCAACCGGGACAGGAATGAAGCTTTCTTT. The whole variable domain, remainder taken from reference TRBV7-2 and TRBJ1-1, is GAGVSQSPSNKVTEKGKDVELRCDPISGHTALYWYRQSLGQGLEFLIYFQGNSAPDKSGLPSDRFSAERTGGSVSTLTIQRTQQEDSAVYLCASNRDRNEAFFGQGTRLTVV.

This clonotype appeared many times. V gene TRBV20-1 combines with J gene TRBJ1-4; 7 bases map to TRBD1. Germline CDR1 is DFQATT and CDR2 is SNEGSKA (reference sequence). CDR3 length: 14 residues. Losses at the gene ends were 3 bases for V and 6 bases for J; bases not matched to a gene: 7. CDR3 DNA: TGCAGTGCTAGGTTGACAGGGTTCGATGAAAAACTGTTTTTT. The encoded protein is CSARLTGFDEKLFF.

This clonotype occurred many times. The rearrangement joins TRBV19 to TRBJ1-5; no reliable D call. Germline lookup yields CDR1 LNHDA and CDR2 SQIVND (reference sequence). The CDR3 has 15 residues. V was cut by 5 bases and J by 0 bases, with 11 bases left in between. The CDR3 nucleotides read TGTGCCAGTAGTCCGCAAAGAGATAGCAATCAGCCCCAGCATTTT. The encoded protein is CASSPQRDSNQPQHF.

This chain links TRBV15 with TRBJ1-1; D is unresolved. CDR1 LNHNV and CDR2 YYDKDF come from the germline V gene (reference sequence). This CDR3 comprises 12 residues. Between the trimmed V and J ends, which lost 0 bases and 1 base, there was a span of 0 bases. CDR3 region: CATSRENTEAFF. CDR3 coding DNA: TGTGCCACCAGCAGAGAGAACACTGAAGCTTTCTTT. Drawing the rest from reference TRBV15 and TRBJ1-1, the complete variable domain is DAMVIQNPRYQVTQFGKPVTLSCSQTLNHNVMYWYQQKSSQAPKLLFHYYDKDFNNEADTPDNFQSRRPNTSFCFLDIRSPGLGDTAMYLCATSRENTEAFFGQGTRLTVV.

V gene TRBV2 combines with J gene TRBJ1-1; D unresolved. Trimming pared 5 bases from V and 0 bases from J, leaving 13 bases between. The CDR3 extends over 15 amino acids. The germline V gene has CDR1 SNHLY and CDR2 FYNNEI. CDR3 in amino acids: CASSYSDGMNTEAFF. The CDR3 nucleotides read TGTGCCAGCAGTTACTCGGACGGAATGAACACTGAAGCTTTCTTT. Complete variable domain (other parts from reference TRBV2 and TRBJ1-1): EPEVTQTPSHQVTQMGQEVILRCVPISNHLYFYWYRQILGQKVEFLVSFYNNEISEKSEIFDDQFSVERPDGSNFTLKIRSTKLEDSAMYFCASSYSDGMNTEAFFGQGTRLTVV.

This clonotype was observed a handful of times. This chain connects TRBV19 to TRBJ2-5, with D perhaps TRBD1 or TRBD2 (7 bases each). With 6 bases removed from V and 5 bases from J, the gap between germline ends came to 16 bases. Germline-derived CDR1 and CDR2 are LNHDA and SQIVND (reference sequence). The CDR3 spans 14 residues. The DNA for the CDR3 is TGTGCCAGTAGAGGGGGGGCAGGGGGGGAGACCCAGTACTTC. As protein: CASRGGAGGETQYF. Combining the CDR3 with reference TRBV19 and TRBJ2-5 gives the whole variable domain DGGITQSPKYLFRKEGQNVTLSCEQNLNHDAMYWYRQDPGQGLRLIYYSQIVNDFQKGDIAEGYSVSREKKESFPLTVTSAQKNPTAFYLCASRGGAGGETQYFGPGTRLLVL.

The CDR3 DNA follows: TGTGCCAGCAGTTTATGGGACAGGGGATCGGAGACCCAGTACTTC. Its protein product is CASSLWDRGSETQYF. The chain recombines TRBV7-2 with TRBJ2-5, with TRBD1 identical over 10 bases. V gave up 6 bases and J gave up 5 bases; unmatched junction bases: 9. Germline V gene lookup returns CDR1 SGHTA and CDR2 FQGNSA. This CDR3 is 15 amino acids long.

This clonotype was counted ten times or more. The chain employs TRBV29-1 and TRBJ1-2, with D maybe TRBD1 (6 bases). Trimming cost V 3 bases and J 6 bases, with 14 bases left between them. This CDR3 has 13 residues. The germline CDR1 and CDR2 sequences are SQVTM and ANQGSEA. The CDR3 DNA sequence: TGCAGCGTTGACGCTGCAGGGGAGGATGGCTACACCTTC. Amino acids: CSVDAAGEDGYTF.

This sequence joins TRBV6-1 and TRBJ2-7, with TRBD2 identical over 7 bases. Trimming at V came to 5 bases and at J to 0 bases, leaving 7 bases not matched to a gene. This CDR3 spans 15 amino acids. The germline CDR1 and CDR2 sequences are MNHNS and SASEGT. DNA for the CDR3: TGTGCCAGCAGTTCGAAAGCGGGGATCTCCTACGAGCAGTACTTC. It specifies CASSSKAGISYEQYF.

Concerning this clonotype itself: One end of the junction varies from germline; a read error may be responsible. The gene calls are TRBV7-9 and TRBJ1-4, with D unresolved. The CDR3 spans 14 residues. The germline V gene has CDR1 SEHNR and CDR2 FQNEAQ (reference sequence). The CDR3 protein is CATSHRLVNEKLFF. The CDR3 DNA reads as TGCGCCACCAGCCATCGGCTGGTTAATGAAAAACTGTTTTTT.

This clonotype was counted many times. This sequence joins TRBV7-2 and TRBJ2-7; TRBD1 matches 10 bases. The CDR3 is 15 residues long. Germline V CDR1 and CDR2: SGHTA, FQGNSA. Germline trimming cut 3 bases from V and 2 bases from J; bases unmatched to any gene: 4. This chain's CDR3 is CASSLAGTGAYEQYF. The CDR3 nucleotides read TGTGCCAGCAGCTTGGCCGGGACAGGGGCCTACGAGCAGTACTTC.

The chain is built from TRBV10-1 and TRBJ1-5; no reliable D call. This CDR3 contains 13 residues. V was pared by 8 bases and J by 6 bases, with 14 bases between. CDR1 is WNHNN and CDR2 is SYGVQD in the germline V gene (reference sequence). The CDR3 protein is CASVDGEGQPQHF. DNA for the CDR3: TGCGCCAGCGTTGACGGGGAGGGTCAGCCCCAGCATTTT.

CDR3 sequence reads: CASSEVRHEQYF. In nucleotides, the CDR3 is TGTGCCAGCAGTGAGGTCCGCCACGAGCAGTACTTC. The genes are TRBV28 and TRBJ2-7; D call uncertain. The CDR3 is 12 amino acids. The V and J ends lost 5 bases and 5 bases respectively, with 10 bases between them. The germline V gene has CDR1 MDHEN and CDR2 SYDVKM. Combining the CDR3 with reference TRBV28 and TRBJ2-7 gives the whole variable domain DVKVTQSSRYLVKRTGEKVFLECVQDMDHENMFWYRQDPGLGLRLIYFSYDVKMKEKGDIPEGYSVSREKKERFSLILESASTNQTSMYLCASSEVRHEQYFGPGTRLTVT.

CDR3 region: CASSLSGQTYGYTF. In DNA form, the CDR3 reads TGTGCCAGCAGCTTATCAGGACAGACCTATGGCTACACCTTC. The rearrangement uses TRBV11-2 and TRBJ1-2, with D possibly matching TRBD1 (6 bases). CDR1 SGHAT and CDR2 FQNNGV come from the germline V gene. The CDR3 spans 14 residues. The ends were cut back, 2 bases at V and 4 bases at J, with 11 bases in the middle.

This clonotype was seen ten or more times. V usage is TRBV19 and J usage is TRBJ1-2; D ambiguous. The V gene's germline CDR1 is LNHDA and CDR2 SQIVND (reference sequence). The CDR3 length is 12 residues. The CDR3 region is CRVGFWGYGYTF. The CDR3 DNA reads as TGTCGCGTAGGGTTTTGGGGCTATGGCTACACCTTC.

This clonotype was seen a single time. The chain employs TRBV7-9 and TRBJ1-2, with D perhaps matching TRBD1 (5 bases). Germline assignment: CDR1 SEHNR and CDR2 FQNEAQ (reference sequence). V was trimmed by 2 bases and J by 8 bases, leaving 18 bases between them. The CDR3 length is 15 residues. The CDR3 DNA reads TGTGCCAGCAGCTTACCCTTAGGGCAGGGTGAAGGCTACACCTTC. It codes for CASSLPLGQGEGYTF.

With regard to this clonotype: One junction end disagrees with the germline gene, perhaps due to a read error. The chain employs TRBV10-3 and TRBJ2-7, with D perhaps assigned TRBD1 or TRBD2 (5 bases each). The CDR3 consists of 14 residues. Looked up from germline, CDR1 is ENHRY and CDR2 is SYGVKD. The CDR3 coding sequence is TGTGCCAGCAGTTACTCCGGGGCCCGCTACGAGCAGTACTTC. This translates into CASSYSGARYEQYF.

This clonotype was seen at least ten times. The chain links TRBV7-2 to TRBJ1-5, with D possibly matching TRBD1 (5 bases). Germline values: CDR1 SGHTA, CDR2 FQGNSA. The ends were cut back, 5 bases at V and 3 bases at J, with 17 bases in the middle. CDR3 length: 16 amino acids. In DNA form, the CDR3 reads TGTGCCAGCAGCGCCGGCGGGGGGAGGAACAATCAGCCCCAGCATTTT. This codes for CASSAGGGRNNQPQHF.

In this sample, this clonotype turned up a few times. The gene calls are TRBV2 and TRBJ2-6, with 8 positions matching TRBD1. CDR1 and CDR2 from the germline V gene are SNHLY and FYNNEI. The CDR3 runs to 18 residues. The J segment lost 1 base and the V segment lost 6 bases, leaving 11 bases of the junction unmatched. The CDR3: CASSQVPGGGSGANVLTF. The CDR3 bases are TGTGCCAGCAGCCAAGTCCCAGGGGGCGGGTCTGGGGCCAACGTCCTGACTTTC.

This clonotype has ten or more counts. The chain has TRBV2 and TRBJ1-4; the D gene is possibly TRBD1 (6 bases). Germline CDR1 is SNHLY and CDR2 is FYNNEI. The CDR3 is 14 amino acids. V lost 6 bases, J lost 5 bases, and 13 bases lay in between. The CDR3, as DNA: TGTGCCAGCAGGGGGGCAGGAGGCAATGAAAAACTGTTTTTT. Protein product: CASRGAGGNEKLFF.

For this clonotype: A much larger clone differs from this one at a single base, so this may be a read error. This chain's CDR3 is CASSPVRGILEAFF. In DNA form, the CDR3 reads TGTGCCAGCAGCCCAGTGCGGGGGATACTTGAAGCTTTCTTT. The chain recombines TRBV7-9 with TRBJ1-1, with a possible D match to TRBD1 (5 bases). Germline V lookup: CDR1 SEHNR, CDR2 FQNEAQ (reference sequence). V was shortened by 5 bases and J by 7 bases, with 17 bases between the two germline ends. This CDR3 has 14 residues.

This clonotype was observed many times. The gene calls are TRBV5-6 and TRBJ1-1, with unresolved D. This CDR3 region has 14 residues. Germline assignment: CDR1 SGHDT and CDR2 YYEEEE. Trimming cost V 4 bases and J 0 bases, with 10 bases left between them. The CDR3 bases are TGTGCCAGCAGCGCCGGGAGGTTGAACACTGAAGCTTTCTTT. Translation gives CASSAGRLNTEAFF.

This clonotype has a single count. This chain links TRBV29-1 with TRBJ2-7; 10 bases match TRBD1. CDR1 and CDR2 (germline): SQVTM, ANQGSEA. V trimming: 4 bases; J trimming: 4 bases; junction bases outside the gene matches: 4. The CDR3 has 13 amino acids. Here the CDR3 DNA reads TGCAGCGTTGCGACAGGGGGCGGATACGAGCAGTACTTC. It translates to CSVATGGGYEQYF.

This clonotype has a handful of counts. This chain links TRBV7-8 with TRBJ1-5; D is perhaps TRBD1 (5 bases). CDR3 length: 18 residues. Trimming removed 5 bases from V and 4 bases from J, with 24 bases in between. Germline CDR1 and CDR2: SGHVS and FQNEAQ. This CDR3 is CASSPPGPPRRTNQPQHF. CDR3 DNA sequence: TGTGCCAGCAGCCCTCCGGGACCCCCGAGGCGGACTAATCAGCCCCAGCATTTT. Complete variable domain (other parts from reference TRBV7-8 and TRBJ1-5): GAGVSQSPRYKVAKRGQDVALRCDPISGHVSLFWYQQALGQGPEFLTYFQNEAQLDKSGLPSDRFFAERPEGSVSTLKIQRTQQEDSAVYLCASSPPGPPRRTNQPQHFGDGTRLSIL.